Listed below are T cell receptor beta chains from one sample, sequenced in a study of blood T cell repertoires in COVID-19. Sequencing was performed with immunoSEQ multiplex PCR; in TCRdb, only in-frame clones are kept and a portion is missing. Of 400,000 or so clones detected, approximately 85% appear once; the ten largest clones hold more than 2%. The material sequenced was PBMCs or T cells enriched from blood (not recorded which). The source of these receptors is a woman between 35 and 50 years old with acute COVID-19. The CDR3 runs from the conserved cysteine through the conserved F or W. The D gene is left open where the match is weak. Clone sizes are given selectively: once, few, many, or a class where the clone is expanded.

j_call d_call clone_size v_call cdr3_nt cdr3_aa
TRBJ1-1 - - TRBV19 TGTGCCAGTAGTCCTCGGACAGACACTGAAGCTTTCTTT CASSPRTDTEAFF
TRBJ1-1 - - TRBV6-5 - CASSSSTGSDTEAFF
TRBJ1-5 - - TRBV2 TGTGCCAGCAGTGAACGGGCGGGGGGGCGGCAGCCCCAGCATTTT CASSERAGGRQPQHF
TRBJ2-1 TRBD2 - TRBV5-4 TGTGCCAGCAGCCTGGGGGGGGTATGGTTCTTC CASSLGGVWFF
TRBJ1-4 - - TRBV11-2 TGTGCCAGCACCCCAAGCTTCGTGGGGCATGAAAAACTGTTTTTT CASTPSFVGHEKLFF
TRBJ1-1 - - TRBV4-1 TGCGCCAGCAGCCAAGATCAGCACAGGCTGAACACTGAAGCTTTCTTT CASSQDQHRLNTEAFF
TRBJ1-6 TRBD1 - TRBV6-6 TGTGCCAGCAGAAGACTCGACAGGGGGAACCAAGACCTCCACTTT CASRRLDRGNQDLHF
TRBJ1-3 TRBD1 - TRBV18 TGTGCCAGCACACCGGGACAGGGTATAAGCTCTGGAAACACCATATATTTT CASTPGQGISSGNTIYF
TRBJ1-2 TRBD1 - TRBV2 TGTGCCAGCAGAGTAATACCGGGACAGGGGTATGGCTACACCTTC CASRVIPGQGYGYTF
TRBJ1-5 - - TRBV2 TGTGCCAGCAGTGCCCAGGGGCCCAATCAGCCCCAGCATTTT CASSAQGPNQPQHF
TRBJ1-1 TRBD1 - TRBV18 TGTGCCAGCTCACAATCAGGGGGCACTGAAGCTTTCTTT CASSQSGGTEAFF
TRBJ1-6 - few TRBV25-1 TGTGCCAGCAGCCAGACAGGCCCGAATTCACCCCTCCACTTT CASSQTGPNSPLHF
TRBJ2-5 TRBD2 - TRBV19 TGTGCCAGTAGTCAATTGACTAGCGGGGGTCAAGAGACCCAGTACTTC CASSQLTSGGQETQYF
TRBJ1-1 TRBD1 - TRBV5-5 TGTGCCAGCAGCATAACTCAGGGGGCGGCAAGGGCTGAAGCTTTCTTT CASSITQGAARAEAFF
TRBJ2-7 TRBD1 - TRBV5-4 TGTGCCAGCAGGTTAGGACAGGGGTACGAGCAGTACTTC CASRLGQGYEQYF
TRBJ2-7 - - TRBV7-9 TGTGCCAGCAGCTTAGAAGCGATGAGCTACGAGCAGTACTTC CASSLEAMSYEQYF
TRBJ2-3 TRBD2 - TRBV5-8 TGTGCCAGCAGCTTGGGGACTAGCGGGGGGCAGGGAGATACGCAGTATTTT CASSLGTSGGQGDTQYF
TRBJ2-3 - - TRBV5-4 TGTGCCAGCACCCTTAAAAAAGGGGCAGATACGCAGTATTTT CASTLKKGADTQYF
TRBJ1-5 - once TRBV12-3/TRBV12-4 TGTGCCAGCAGACGGGACACGAATCAGCCCCAGCATTTT CASRRDTNQPQHF
TRBJ2-7 TRBD1 - TRBV5-4 TGTGCCAGCAGCTTACAGGGGCTCTACGAGCAGTACTTC CASSLQGLYEQYF
TRBJ2-7 - - TRBV5-4 TGTGCCAGCAGCTTGGGACTTTCCTCGAGCGCCTACGAGCAGTACTTC CASSLGLSSSAYEQYF
TRBJ1-1 TRBD1 few TRBV2 TGTGCCAGCAGTGAGTTGGGACAGGGCTACACTGAAGCTTTCTTT CASSELGQGYTEAFF
TRBJ1-2 - - TRBV4-1 TGCGCCAGCAGCCAAGATCAAGGACTAACCTATGGCTACACCTTC CASSQDQGLTYGYTF
TRBJ1-2 - - TRBV24-1 TGTGCCACCAGTGATTCCCGCGACAGTAACTATGGCTACACCTTC CATSDSRDSNYGYTF
TRBJ1-4 - - TRBV11-2 TGTGCCAGCAGCTTAGGAGATCGGCAGGGCGAAAAACTGTTTTTT CASSLGDRQGEKLFF
TRBJ2-2 TRBD2 - TRBV5-1 TGCGCCAGCAGCTTGGGCCGAGCGGGGGGGCCGCGCACCGGGGAGCTGTTTTTT CASSLGRAGGPRTGELFF
TRBJ1-3 - - TRBV19 TGTGCCAGTAGTACAGATCGTCGAAACACCATATATTTT CASSTDRRNTIYF
TRBJ2-3 TRBD2 once TRBV3-1/TRBV3-2 TGTGCCAGCAGCCAAGAAGCGGGGCACTTCACAGATACGCAGTATTTT CASSQEAGHFTDTQYF
TRBJ1-6 - once TRBV19 TGTGCCAGTAGTTTAAGACGGGAAAATTCACCCCTCCACTTT CASSLRRENSPLHF
TRBJ2-1 - - TRBV18 TGTGCCAGCTCACCCAATAGTACCAATGAGCAGTTCTTC CASSPNSTNEQFF
TRBJ2-1 TRBD1 few TRBV11-2 TGTGCCAGCAGCTTAGATCAGGGGGCATTCAATGAGCAGTTCTTC CASSLDQGAFNEQFF
TRBJ1-6 - few TRBV27 TGTGCCAGCACTTTTTTTCAGGGGAATTCACCCCTCCACTTT CASTFFQGNSPLHF
TRBJ2-3 TRBD2 - TRBV19 TGTGCCAGTAGTATGTTGACTAGCGGGGCCACAGATACGCAGTATTTT CASSMLTSGATDTQYF
TRBJ1-1 - - TRBV2 TGTGCCAGCAGTGTGGCAGAGAACACTGAAGCTTTCTTT CASSVAENTEAFF
TRBJ2-2 - - TRBV7-2 TGTGCCAGCAGCTTAGGGGGGCCAAACACCGGGGAGCTGTTTTTT CASSLGGPNTGELFF
TRBJ2-2 - few TRBV19 TGTGCCAGTAGTATACTGGGGGCTGCGAACACCGGGGAGCTGTTTTTT CASSILGAANTGELFF
TRBJ1-1 - few TRBV10-3 TGTGCCATCAGTGTAGGAGGGAAGGACACTGAAGCTTTCTTT CAISVGGKDTEAFF
TRBJ1-2 TRBD1 - TRBV6-5 TGTGCCAGCAATACCCGGGACAGGGGAAACTATGGCTACACCTTC CASNTRDRGNYGYTF
TRBJ1-3 TRBD1 once TRBV7-9 TGTGCCAGCAGCTTACGACAGGGGGCTGAAAACACCATATATTTT CASSLRQGAENTIYF
TRBJ1-6 - - TRBV30 TGTGCCTGGAGTGTAAGACAGCTTAATTCACCCCTCCACTTT CAWSVRQLNSPLHF
TRBJ1-1 TRBD1 - TRBV19 TGTGCCAGTACCCCCGGAGACAGGGATAACCCTGAAGCTTTCTTT CASTPGDRDNPEAFF
TRBJ2-7 TRBD1 - TRBV19 TGTGCCACCGCACCCGGGACAGGGGGCTACGAGCAGTACTTC CATAPGTGGYEQYF
TRBJ1-2 TRBD1 - TRBV24-1 TGTGCCACCAGTGATTTTCTAAAGAGCAATGCGCGGGACAGAACAAACTATGGCTACACCTTC CATSDFLKSNARDRTNYGYTF
TRBJ2-5 - - TRBV7-9 TGTGCCAGCAGCCTCTGGGGGGATCGGGAGACCCAGTACTTC CASSLWGDRETQYF
TRBJ2-1 - - TRBV5-4 TGTGCCAGCAGCTCCCCCCAGCGGGCCGAATCTGAGCAGTTCTTC CASSSPQRAESEQFF
TRBJ2-5 - once TRBV23-1 TGCGCCAGCAGTCACGGCCGGGACTGCAAAGAGACCCAGTACTTC CASSHGRDCKETQYF
TRBJ1-2 TRBD1 once TRBV6-4 TGTGCCAGCAGTCCCGGGACAGGGGTCGGCTACACCTTC CASSPGTGVGYTF
TRBJ1-1 - - TRBV3-1/TRBV3-2 TGTGCCAGCAGCCAAGATCACAGGGCCGCTGAAGCTTTCTTT CASSQDHRAAEAFF
TRBJ2-7 - - TRBV5-1 TGCGCCAGCAGCCCCCAGGGCCCTTCCTACGAGCAGTACTTC CASSPQGPSYEQYF
TRBJ2-7 TRBD1 - TRBV5-5 TGTGCCAGCAGCTTCGCGAGTTCACAGGGGGCGGGCCACGAGCAGTACTTC CASSFASSQGAGHEQYF
TRBJ1-1 - - TRBV7-9 TGTGCCAGCAGCTTAGTTGACAGTGAAGCTTTCTTT CASSLVDSEAFF
TRBJ2-1 - once TRBV12-3/TRBV12-4 TGTGCCAGCAGTTTATCGAGACAAAATGAGCAGTTCTTC CASSLSRQNEQFF
TRBJ1-2 - - TRBV11-2 TGTGCCAGCAGCTTAGATCCAGGCCCCTATGGCTACACCTTC CASSLDPGPYGYTF
TRBJ2-5 - - TRBV20-1 TGCAGTGTTAGCGTTCAAGAGACCCAGTACTTC CSVSVQETQYF
TRBJ1-6 - - TRBV5-6 TGTGCCAGCAGCGGGAGGGAGTCCTATAATTCACCCCTCCACTTT CASSGRESYNSPLHF
TRBJ2-3 TRBD1 - TRBV5-1 TGCGCCAGCAGTTTAGGACAGGGGGGAGATACGCAGTATTTT CASSLGQGGDTQYF
TRBJ2-1 - few TRBV18 TGTGCCAGCTCACTCGAGACCCTCCGAGGTGAGCAGTTCTTC CASSLETLRGEQFF
TRBJ2-5 - - TRBV7-6 TGTGCCAGCAGCTTCCAGGACGGAGGGGAGACCCAGTACTTC CASSFQDGGETQYF
TRBJ2-3 TRBD2 - TRBV2 TGTGCCAGCACGGTAGCGGGGGTGAGCACAGATACGCAGTATTTT CASTVAGVSTDTQYF
TRBJ2-5 - - TRBV5-1 TGCGCCAGCAGCTTGGAGAGGGGGACCCAAGAGACCCAGTACTTC CASSLERGTQETQYF